Shown below are 15 T cell receptor beta chains from a single sample sequenced in a study of T cell changes during pregnancy in multiple sclerosis. TCRdb keeps only in-frame clones here, not all; method: immunoSEQ multiplex PCR. This table has about 35,000 clones, about 90% appearing once. Sequenced here: CD8+ T cells from peripheral blood mononuclear cells, sampled in the third trimester of pregnancy. The origin of the receptors is a female donor with multiple sclerosis, enrolled in a pregnancy study.

V and J are TRBV4-3 and TRBJ2-3, with D perhaps matching TRBD1 (5 bases). V shed 1 base and J shed 4 bases, with 15 bases lying between them. In germline, CDR1 is LGHNA, CDR2 YSLEER. This CDR3 spans 16 amino acids. In DNA form, the CDR3 reads TGCGCCAGCAGCCAAGGGACACTTAGGATGGCAGATACGCAGTATTTT. This sequence encodes CASSQGTLRMADTQYF.

For this clone: A clone one base away is much larger, so this may be a read error. The chain joins TRBV19 to TRBJ1-5, with D hard to call. The length of the CDR3 is 14 residues. Germline V gene sequence: CDR1 LNHDA, CDR2 SQIVND (reference sequence). Deletions cut 3 bases from V and 0 bases from J, with 6 bases between. The CDR3 loop reads CASSIGDSNQPQHF. Written as DNA, the CDR3 is TGTGCCAGTAGTATCGGAGATAGCAATCAGCCCCAGCATTTT.

This chain uses TRBV5-5 with TRBJ1-1, with D possibly TRBD1 on 6 matching bases. This CDR3 region has 13 residues. The germline CDR1 and CDR2 sequences are SGHKS and YYEKEE (reference sequence). The V end was cut by 4 bases, the J end by 6 bases, with 13 bases between. CDR3 in DNA: TGTGCCAGCAGCCCTTCAGGGGTTCCTGAAGCTTTCTTT. Protein sequence: CASSPSGVPEAFF.

The genes are TRBV12-1 and TRBJ2-7; the D segment call TRBD2 is taken from the table without a DNA check. TRBV12-1 is a known pseudogene. CDR3 length: 16 residues. The CDR3 nucleotides read TGTGCCAGCAGCTTTCAGGCGGGGGCGAGCTCCTACGAGCAGTACTTC. It is translated as CASSFQAGASSYEQYF.

The V and J genes are TRBV11-2 and TRBJ2-3; weak D call: TRBD1 (6 bases). The V end lost 4 bases, the J end lost 3 bases, and 17 bases lay between the germline ends. Germline assignment: CDR1 SGHAT and CDR2 FQNNGV. CDR3 length: 16 amino acids. In DNA, the CDR3 is TGTGCCAGCAGCTCACAGGGCTGGGGTGTTACAGATACGCAGTATTTT. Amino acids: CASSSQGWGVTDTQYF.

J is TRBJ1-2 and V is TRBV27; weak D call: TRBD1 (5 bases). Deletions cut 5 bases from V and 4 bases from J, with 11 bases between. Per germline, CDR1 MNHEY and CDR2 SMNVEV (reference sequence). CDR3 length: 13 amino acids. In DNA, the CDR3 is TGTGCCAGCAGTAAAACAGGCCTCTATGGCTACACCTTC. Its protein product is CASSKTGLYGYTF.

The gene calls are TRBV5-4 and TRBJ2-2, with TRBD2 identical over 15 bases. J lost 5 bases, V lost 0 bases, and 5 bases had no gene match. This CDR3 is 18 amino acids long. The germline V gene has CDR1 SGHNT and CDR2 YYREEE (reference sequence). CDR3 sequence reads: CASSLDGLAGGETGELFF. The DNA for the CDR3 is TGTGCCAGCAGCTTGGACGGACTAGCGGGGGGGGAAACCGGGGAGCTGTTTTTT.

This rearrangement joins TRBV6-6 to TRBJ2-1, with 10 positions matching TRBD2. Germline V gene data show CDR1 as MNHNY and CDR2 as SVGAGI (reference sequence). V gave up 2 bases and J gave up 9 bases; unmatched junction bases: 4. There are 14 residues in the CDR3. In DNA form, the CDR3 reads TGTGCCAGCAGTTACGGGGGACTAGCGTTTGAGCAGTTCTTC. It yields the protein CASSYGGLAFEQFF.

The rearrangement joins TRBV4-1 to TRBJ1-2, with unresolved D. V lost 5 bases and J lost 3, with 10 bases in between. Germline values: CDR1 MGHRA, CDR2 YSYEKL. This CDR3 is 13 amino acids long. The CDR3 loop is CASSSLGDYGYTF. The DNA of the CDR3 is TGCGCCAGCAGCTCGCTAGGTGACTATGGCTACACCTTC.

The chain uses TRBV13 and TRBJ2-7; 8 bases agree with TRBD2. The trim removed 5 bases at V and 2 bases at J, leaving 8 bases unmatched. The CDR3 length is 15 residues. Germline V CDR1 and CDR2: PRHDT, FYEKMQ (reference sequence). The CDR3 DNA reads as TGTGCCAGCAGCGCCGAGCGGGGGCTTGCCTACGAGCAGTACTTC. Its protein is CASSAERGLAYEQYF.

The rearrangement links TRBV6-5 to TRBJ2-1; 7 bases align to TRBD1. This CDR3 is built from 14 residues. Trimming removed 5 bases from V and 3 bases from J; junction bases left unmatched: 4. Looked up from germline, CDR1 is MNHEY and CDR2 is SVGAGI. The CDR3 nucleotides read TGTGCCAGCAGTGGACAGGAGTACTACAATGAGCAGTTCTTC. Translation: CASSGQEYYNEQFF.

The gene calls are TRBV4-3 and TRBJ2-7, with a weak D call TRBD2 (5 bases). The ends were cut back, 4 bases at V and 0 bases at J, with 13 bases in the middle. The germline CDR1 and CDR2 sequences are LGHNA and YSLEER. There are 15 residues in the CDR3. The CDR3 DNA reads as TGCGCCAGCAGCCTGCTTCTGGGGAGCTCCTACGAGCAGTACTTC. Encoded protein: CASSLLLGSSYEQYF.

J is TRBJ2-1 and V is TRBV4-3, with 7 bases that match TRBD1. This CDR3 is 16 amino acids long. The trim removed 4 bases at V and 8 bases at J, leaving 14 bases unmatched. CDR1 is LGHNA, CDR2 YSLEER, per germline. The CDR3, as DNA: TGCGCCAGCAGCCTAACGGACACAGGGGTCATTGATGAGCAGTTCTTC. The encoded protein is CASSLTDTGVIDEQFF.

This chain connects TRBV9 to TRBJ2-5; 7 positions agree with TRBD2. V was pared by 0 bases and J by 3 bases, with 8 bases of the junction left unmatched. Germline V gene data show CDR1 as SGDLS and CDR2 as YYNGEE. The CDR3 sequence is 16 residues long. DNA of the CDR3: TGTGCCAGCAGCGTAGGGGGAATGGGAGGGGAAGAGACCCAGTACTTC. Translated, it gives CASSVGGMGGEETQYF.

The genes are TRBV7-9 and TRBJ2-7; TRBD2 is a possible D gene (7 bases). From germline, CDR1 is SEHNR and CDR2 FQNEAQ (reference sequence). V shed 0 bases and J shed 3 bases, with 18 bases lying between them. The CDR3 sequence is 17 residues long. The CDR3 sequence: CASSLARGQGQRYEQYF. For the CDR3, the DNA is TGTGCCAGCAGCTTAGCGCGGGGGCAGGGCCAACGCTACGAGCAGTACTTC.